The source of this T cell receptor (beta chain) is a study of T cell changes during pregnancy in multiple sclerosis. The table came from immunoSEQ multiplex PCR; TCRdb's copy has only in-frame clones and leaves some out. Altogether about 110,000 clones are present, approximately 89% being singletons, with the ten largest covering about 3.5%. Germline CDR1 SGHRS, CDR2 YFSETQ. CDR3 length: 14 residues. Trimming took 0 bases from V and 7 from J, leaving 12 bases between them. The sequenced sample was peripheral blood, obtained after pregnancy. The chain carries TRBV5-1 and TRBJ2-3; perhaps TRBD2 as D (6 bases). This clonotype originated in a female donor with multiple sclerosis, enrolled in a pregnancy study. Here the CDR3 reads CASSLDPGEYTQYF. CDR3 sequence (DNA): TGCGCCAGCAGCTTGGATCCGGGAGAGTATACGCAGTATTTT.